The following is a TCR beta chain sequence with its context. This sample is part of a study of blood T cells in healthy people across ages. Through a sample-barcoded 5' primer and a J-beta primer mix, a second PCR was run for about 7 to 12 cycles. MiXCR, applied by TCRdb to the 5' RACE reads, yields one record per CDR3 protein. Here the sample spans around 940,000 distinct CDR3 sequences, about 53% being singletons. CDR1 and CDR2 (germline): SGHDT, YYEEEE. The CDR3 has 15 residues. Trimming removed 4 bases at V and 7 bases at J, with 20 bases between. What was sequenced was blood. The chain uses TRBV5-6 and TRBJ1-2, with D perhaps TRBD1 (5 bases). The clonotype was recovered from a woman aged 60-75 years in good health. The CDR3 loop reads CASSPRTGGMGGYTF. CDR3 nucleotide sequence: TGTGCCAGCAGCCCACGAACCGGGGGAATGGGTGGCTACACCTTC. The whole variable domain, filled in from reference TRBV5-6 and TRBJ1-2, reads DAGVTQSPTHLIKTRGQQVTLRCSPKSGHDTVSWYQQALGQGPQFIFQYYEEEERQRGNFPDRFSGHQFPNYSSELNVNALLLGDSALYLCASSPRTGGMGGYTFGSGTRLTVV.